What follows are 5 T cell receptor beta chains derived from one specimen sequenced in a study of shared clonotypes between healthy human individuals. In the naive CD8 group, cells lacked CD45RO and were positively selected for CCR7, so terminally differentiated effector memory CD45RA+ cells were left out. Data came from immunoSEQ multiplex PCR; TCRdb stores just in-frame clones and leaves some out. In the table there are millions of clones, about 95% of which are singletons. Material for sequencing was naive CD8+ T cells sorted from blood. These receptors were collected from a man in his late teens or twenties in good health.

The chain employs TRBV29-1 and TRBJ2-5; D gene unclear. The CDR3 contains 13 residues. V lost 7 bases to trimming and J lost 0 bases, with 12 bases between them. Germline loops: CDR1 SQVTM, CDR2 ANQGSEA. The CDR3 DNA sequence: TGCAGCGCCCTCCCTGTGAACCAAGAGACCCAGTACTTC. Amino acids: CSALPVNQETQYF.

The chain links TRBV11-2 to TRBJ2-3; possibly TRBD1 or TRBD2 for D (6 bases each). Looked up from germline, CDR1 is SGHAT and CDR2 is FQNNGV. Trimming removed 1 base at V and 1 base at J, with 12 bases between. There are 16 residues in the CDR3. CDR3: CASSLGPGARTDTQYF. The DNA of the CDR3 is TGTGCCAGCAGCTTAGGCCCGGGGGCCCGCACAGATACGCAGTATTTT.

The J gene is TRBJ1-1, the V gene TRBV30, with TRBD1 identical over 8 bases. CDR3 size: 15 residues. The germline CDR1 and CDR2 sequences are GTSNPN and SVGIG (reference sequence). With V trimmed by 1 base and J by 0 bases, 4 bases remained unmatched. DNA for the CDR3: TGTGCCTGGAGTGGTTGGGGACAGGTGAACACTGAAGCTTTCTTT. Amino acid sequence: CAWSGWGQVNTEAFF.

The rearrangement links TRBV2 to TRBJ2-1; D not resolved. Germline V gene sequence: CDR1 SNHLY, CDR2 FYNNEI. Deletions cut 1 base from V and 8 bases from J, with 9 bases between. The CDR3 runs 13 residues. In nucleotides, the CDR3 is TGTGCCAGCAGTGAAGGGGCTAGGGATGAGCAGTTCTTC. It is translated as CASSEGARDEQFF.

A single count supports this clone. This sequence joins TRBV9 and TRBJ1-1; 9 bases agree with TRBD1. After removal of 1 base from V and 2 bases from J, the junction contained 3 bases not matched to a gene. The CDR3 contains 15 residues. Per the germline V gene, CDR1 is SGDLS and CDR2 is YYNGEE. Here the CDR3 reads CASSVTGGSNTEAFF. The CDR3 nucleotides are TGTGCCAGCAGCGTAACAGGGGGCAGTAACACTGAAGCTTTCTTT.